The next 3 T cell receptor beta chains were all read from a single sample in a study of Ad26.COV2.S vaccination and SARS-CoV-2 variants. Profiling relied on immunoSEQ multiplex PCR, and the TCRdb table lists in-frame clones only, not all of them. Seen here are roughly 300,000 clones, about 89% observed once, and the top ten hold 5%. Treatment described: some 20 received Ad26.COV2.S at low or high dose, single or two shots; roughly five received placebo; per-sample allocation not given. Specimen acquisition occurred on day 63 following the initial vaccine or placebo injection. The sequencing here drew on peripheral blood, taken in a trial of Ad26.COV2.S vaccine versus placebo. The receptors shown here come from a person between 18 and 65 years old who received the Ad26.COV2.S COVID-19 vaccine or a placebo.

The chain employs TRBV2 and TRBJ1-1; D is uncertain. Trimming pared 7 bases from V and 4 bases from J, leaving 7 bases between. The CDR3 is 11 amino acids. Germline V gives CDR1 SNHLY, CDR2 FYNNEI. The CDR3 region has the DNA TGTGCCAGCACCTGGACCACTGAAGCTTTCTTT. Its translation: CASTWTTEAFF.

Details on this clone: The sample has other DNA sequences that encode this CDR3 too. This rearrangement joins TRBV28 to TRBJ2-2; D gene ambiguous. The germline gives CDR1 MDHEN, CDR2 SYDVKM. Trimming cost V 2 bases and J 4 bases, with 2 bases left between them. CDR3 size: 12 residues. CDR3 residues: CASSLGTGELFF. The CDR3 nucleotides read TGTGCCAGCAGTTTAGGCACCGGGGAGCTGTTTTTT.

The chain carries TRBV30 and TRBJ1-5; D gene unclear. The length of the CDR3 is 14 residues. Per the germline V gene, CDR1 is GTSNPN and CDR2 is SVGIG (reference sequence). V dropped 2 bases and J dropped 0 bases, with 8 bases sitting between them. CDR3 nucleotides: TGTGCCTGGAGTAAGGGCAGTAGCAATCAGCCCCAGCATTTT. This translates into CAWSKGSSNQPQHF.